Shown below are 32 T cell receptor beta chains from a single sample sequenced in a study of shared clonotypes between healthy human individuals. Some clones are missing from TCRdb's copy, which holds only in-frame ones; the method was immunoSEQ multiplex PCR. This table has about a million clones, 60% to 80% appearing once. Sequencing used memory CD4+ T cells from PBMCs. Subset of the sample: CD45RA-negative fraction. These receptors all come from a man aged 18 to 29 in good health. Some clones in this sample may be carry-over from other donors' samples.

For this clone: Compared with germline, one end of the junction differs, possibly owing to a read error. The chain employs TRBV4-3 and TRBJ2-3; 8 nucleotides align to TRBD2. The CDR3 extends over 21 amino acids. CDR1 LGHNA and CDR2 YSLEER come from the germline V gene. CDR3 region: CASSQRKAGLASGRVEDTRYF. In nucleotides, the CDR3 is TGCGCCAGCAGCCAAAGGAAGGCGGGACTCGCAAGCGGGAGAGTAGAAGATACGCGGTATTTT.

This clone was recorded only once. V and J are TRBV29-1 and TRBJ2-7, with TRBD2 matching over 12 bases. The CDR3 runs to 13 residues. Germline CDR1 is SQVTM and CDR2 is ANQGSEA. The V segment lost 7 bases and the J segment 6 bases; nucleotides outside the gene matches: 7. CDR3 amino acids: CSDRLAGEGEQYF. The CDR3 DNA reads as TGCAGCGACAGACTAGCGGGAGAAGGCGAGCAGTACTTC.

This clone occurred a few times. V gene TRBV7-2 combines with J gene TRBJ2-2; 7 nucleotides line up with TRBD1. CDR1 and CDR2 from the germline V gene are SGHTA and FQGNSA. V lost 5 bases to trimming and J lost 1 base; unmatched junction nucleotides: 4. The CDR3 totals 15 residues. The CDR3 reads CASSLGGMNTGELFF. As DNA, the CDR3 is TGTGCCAGCAGCCTAGGGGGCATGAACACCGGGGAGCTGTTTTTT.

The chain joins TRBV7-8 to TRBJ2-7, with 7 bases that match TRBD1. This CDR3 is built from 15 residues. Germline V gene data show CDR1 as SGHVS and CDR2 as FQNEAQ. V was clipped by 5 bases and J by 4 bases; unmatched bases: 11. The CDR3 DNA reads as TGTGCCAGCAGCATGACTGGGACAGCATATTACGAGCAGTACTTC. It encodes CASSMTGTAYYEQYF.

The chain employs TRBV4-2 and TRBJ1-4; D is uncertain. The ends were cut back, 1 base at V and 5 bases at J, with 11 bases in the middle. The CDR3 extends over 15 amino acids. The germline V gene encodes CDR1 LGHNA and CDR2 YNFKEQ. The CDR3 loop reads CASSQVLQENEKLFF. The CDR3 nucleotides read TGTGCCAGCAGCCAAGTTTTGCAGGAGAATGAAAAACTGTTTTTT.

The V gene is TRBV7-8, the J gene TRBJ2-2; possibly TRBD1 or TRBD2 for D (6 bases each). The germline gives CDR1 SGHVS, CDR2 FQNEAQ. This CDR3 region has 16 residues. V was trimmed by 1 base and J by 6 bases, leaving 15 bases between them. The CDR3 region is CASSLVGGRKAGELFF. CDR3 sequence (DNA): TGTGCCAGCAGCTTAGTTGGGGGGCGGAAAGCCGGGGAGCTGTTTTTT.

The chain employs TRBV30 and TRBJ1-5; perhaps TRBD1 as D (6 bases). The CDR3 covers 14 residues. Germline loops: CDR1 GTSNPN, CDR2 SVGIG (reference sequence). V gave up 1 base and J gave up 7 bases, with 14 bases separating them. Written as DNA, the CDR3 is TGTGCCTGGAGTGCCACCACAGGGAGCCAGCCCCAGCATTTT. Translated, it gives CAWSATTGSQPQHF.

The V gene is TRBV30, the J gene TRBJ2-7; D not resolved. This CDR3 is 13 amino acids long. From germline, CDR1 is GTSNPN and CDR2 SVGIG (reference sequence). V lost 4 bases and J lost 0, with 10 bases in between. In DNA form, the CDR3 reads TGTGCCTGGACTCCCAGTGGCTCCTACGAGCAGTACTTC. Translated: CAWTPSGSYEQYF.

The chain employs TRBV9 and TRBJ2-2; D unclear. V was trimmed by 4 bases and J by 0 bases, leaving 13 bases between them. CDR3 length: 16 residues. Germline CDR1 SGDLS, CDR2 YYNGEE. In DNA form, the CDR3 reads TGTGCCAGCAGCCCATCTTTGACAACGAACACCGGGGAGCTGTTTTTT. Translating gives CASSPSLTTNTGELFF.

The CDR3 sequence: CASSQESWDTGTADTQYF. The CDR3 coding sequence is TGTGCCAGCAGCCAAGAGTCATGGGACACGGGGACGGCAGATACGCAGTATTTT. The chain uses TRBV4-2 and TRBJ2-3; tentative D call: TRBD1 (6 bases). The CDR3 is 18 amino acids. V was shortened by 0 bases and J by 4 bases, with 20 bases between the two germline ends. From germline, CDR1 is LGHNA and CDR2 YNFKEQ.

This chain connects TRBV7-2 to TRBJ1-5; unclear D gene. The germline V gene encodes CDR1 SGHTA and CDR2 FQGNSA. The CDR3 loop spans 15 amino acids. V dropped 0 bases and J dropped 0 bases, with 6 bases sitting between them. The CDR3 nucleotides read TGTGCCAGCAGCTTAGCCCCTTATAGCAATCAGCCCCAGCATTTT. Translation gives CASSLAPYSNQPQHF. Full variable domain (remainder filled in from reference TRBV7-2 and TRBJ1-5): GAGVSQSPSNKVTEKGKDVELRCDPISGHTALYWYRQSLGQGLEFLIYFQGNSAPDKSGLPSDRFSAERTGGSVSTLTIQRTQQEDSAVYLCASSLAPYSNQPQHFGDGTRLSIL.

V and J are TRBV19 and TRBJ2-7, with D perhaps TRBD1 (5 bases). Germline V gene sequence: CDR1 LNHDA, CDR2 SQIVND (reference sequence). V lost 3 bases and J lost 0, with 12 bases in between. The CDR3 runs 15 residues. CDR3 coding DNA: TGTGCCAGTAGTATCAAAGACAGCCCCTCCTACGAGCAGTACTTC. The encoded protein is CASSIKDSPSYEQYF.

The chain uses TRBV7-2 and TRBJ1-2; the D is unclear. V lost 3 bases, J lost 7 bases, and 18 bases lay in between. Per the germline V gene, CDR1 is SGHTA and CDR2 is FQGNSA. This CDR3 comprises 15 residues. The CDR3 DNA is TGTGCCAGCAGCTTTCGAAGGGTTTCCGATTCTGGCTACACCTTC. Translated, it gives CASSFRRVSDSGYTF. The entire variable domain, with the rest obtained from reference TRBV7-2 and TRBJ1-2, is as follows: GAGVSQSPSNKVTEKGKDVELRCDPISGHTALYWYRQSLGQGLEFLIYFQGNSAPDKSGLPSDRFSAERTGGSVSTLTIQRTQQEDSAVYLCASSFRRVSDSGYTFGSGTRLTVV.

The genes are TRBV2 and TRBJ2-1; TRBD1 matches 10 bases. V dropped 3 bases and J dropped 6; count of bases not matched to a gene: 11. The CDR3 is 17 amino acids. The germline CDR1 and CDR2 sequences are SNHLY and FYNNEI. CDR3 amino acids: CASSEGQGRGIRNEQFF. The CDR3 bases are TGTGCCAGCAGTGAGGGACAGGGGAGGGGAATACGCAATGAGCAGTTCTTC.

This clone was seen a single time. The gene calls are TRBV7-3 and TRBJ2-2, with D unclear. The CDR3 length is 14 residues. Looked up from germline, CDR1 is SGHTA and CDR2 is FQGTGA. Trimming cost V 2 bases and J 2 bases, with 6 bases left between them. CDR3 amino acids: CASSLFSNTGELFF. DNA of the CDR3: TGTGCCAGCAGCTTATTCTCAAACACCGGGGAGCTGTTTTTT.

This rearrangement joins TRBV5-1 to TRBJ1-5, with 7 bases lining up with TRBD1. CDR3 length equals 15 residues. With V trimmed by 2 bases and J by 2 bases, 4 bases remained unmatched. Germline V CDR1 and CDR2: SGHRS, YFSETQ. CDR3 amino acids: CASSFEGAGNQPQHF. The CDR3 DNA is TGCGCCAGCAGCTTCGAGGGGGCGGGCAATCAGCCCCAGCATTTT.

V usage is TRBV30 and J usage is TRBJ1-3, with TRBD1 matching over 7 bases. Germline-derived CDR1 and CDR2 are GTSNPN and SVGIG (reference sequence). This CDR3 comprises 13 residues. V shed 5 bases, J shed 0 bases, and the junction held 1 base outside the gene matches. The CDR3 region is CAWDRDSGNTIYF. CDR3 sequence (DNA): TGTGCCTGGGACAGGGACTCTGGAAACACCATATATTTT.

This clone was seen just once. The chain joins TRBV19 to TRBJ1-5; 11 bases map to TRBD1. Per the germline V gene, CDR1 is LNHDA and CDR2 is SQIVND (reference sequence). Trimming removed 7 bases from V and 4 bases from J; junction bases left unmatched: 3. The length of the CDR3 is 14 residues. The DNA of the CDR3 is TGTGCCAGTATGGGACAGGGGGTAAATCAGCCCCAGCATTTT. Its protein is CASMGQGVNQPQHF.

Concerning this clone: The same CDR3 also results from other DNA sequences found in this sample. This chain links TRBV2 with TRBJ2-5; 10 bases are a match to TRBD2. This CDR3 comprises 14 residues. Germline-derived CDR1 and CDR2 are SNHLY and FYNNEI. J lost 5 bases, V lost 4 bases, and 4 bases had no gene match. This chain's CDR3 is CASSVLAGQETQYF. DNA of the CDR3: TGTGCCAGCAGTGTACTAGCGGGACAGGAGACCCAGTACTTC.

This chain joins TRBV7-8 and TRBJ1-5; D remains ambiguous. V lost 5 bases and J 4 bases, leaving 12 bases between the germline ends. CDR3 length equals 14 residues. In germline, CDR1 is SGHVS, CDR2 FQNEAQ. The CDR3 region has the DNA TGTGCCAGCAGCCCTCCCAAAGTGAATCAGCCCCAGCATTTT. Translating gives CASSPPKVNQPQHF. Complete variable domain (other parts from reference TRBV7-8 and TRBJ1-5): GAGVSQSPRYKVAKRGQDVALRCDPISGHVSLFWYQQALGQGPEFLTYFQNEAQLDKSGLPSDRFFAERPEGSVSTLKIQRTQQEDSAVYLCASSPPKVNQPQHFGDGTRLSIL.

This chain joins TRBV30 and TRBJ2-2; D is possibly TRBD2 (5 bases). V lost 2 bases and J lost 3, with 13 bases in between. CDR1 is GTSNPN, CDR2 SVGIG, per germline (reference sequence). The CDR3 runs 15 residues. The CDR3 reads CAWSYDIGDTGELFF. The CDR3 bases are TGTGCCTGGAGTTACGACATCGGGGACACCGGGGAGCTGTTTTTT.

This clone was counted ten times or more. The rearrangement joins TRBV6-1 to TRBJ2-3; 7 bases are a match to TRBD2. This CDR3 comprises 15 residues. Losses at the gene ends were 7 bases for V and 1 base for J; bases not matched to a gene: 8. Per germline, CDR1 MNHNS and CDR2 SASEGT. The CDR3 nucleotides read TGTGCCAGCATTGGGGGAGGGCTGGGCACAGATACGCAGTATTTT. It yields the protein CASIGGGLGTDTQYF.

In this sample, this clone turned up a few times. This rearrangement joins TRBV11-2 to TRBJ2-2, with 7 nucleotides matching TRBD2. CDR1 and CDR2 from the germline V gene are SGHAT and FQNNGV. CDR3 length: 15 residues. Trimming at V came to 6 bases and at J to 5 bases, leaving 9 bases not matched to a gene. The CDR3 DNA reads TGTGCCAGCAGGGGACTAAGACACAGAACCGGGGAGCTGTTTTTT. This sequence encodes CASRGLRHRTGELFF.

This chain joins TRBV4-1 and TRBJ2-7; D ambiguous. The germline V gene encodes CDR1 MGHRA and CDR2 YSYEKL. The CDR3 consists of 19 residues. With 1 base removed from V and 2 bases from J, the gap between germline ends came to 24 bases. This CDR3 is CASSQALGGLDGVTYEQYF. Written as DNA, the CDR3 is TGCGCCAGCAGCCAAGCCCTGGGTGGGCTGGACGGTGTAACCTACGAGCAGTACTTC.

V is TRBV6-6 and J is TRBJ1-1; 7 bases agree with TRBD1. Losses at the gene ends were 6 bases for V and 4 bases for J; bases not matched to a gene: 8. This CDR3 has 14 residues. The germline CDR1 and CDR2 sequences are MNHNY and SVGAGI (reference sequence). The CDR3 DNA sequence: TGTGCCAGCAGCCCAACAGGGGTATCCACTGAAGCTTTCTTT. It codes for CASSPTGVSTEAFF.

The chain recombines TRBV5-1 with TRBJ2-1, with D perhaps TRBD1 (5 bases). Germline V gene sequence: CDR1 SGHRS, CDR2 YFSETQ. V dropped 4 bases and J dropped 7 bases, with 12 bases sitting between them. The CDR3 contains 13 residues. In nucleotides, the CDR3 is TGCGCCAGCAGCCTTGCCCCAGGGAATGAGCAGTTCTTC. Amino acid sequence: CASSLAPGNEQFF.

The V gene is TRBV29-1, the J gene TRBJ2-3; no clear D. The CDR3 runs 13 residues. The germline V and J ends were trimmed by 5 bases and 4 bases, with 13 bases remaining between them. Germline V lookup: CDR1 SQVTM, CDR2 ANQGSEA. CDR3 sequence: CSVLSMGSDTQYF. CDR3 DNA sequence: TGCAGCGTTTTGTCCATGGGGTCAGATACGCAGTATTTT.

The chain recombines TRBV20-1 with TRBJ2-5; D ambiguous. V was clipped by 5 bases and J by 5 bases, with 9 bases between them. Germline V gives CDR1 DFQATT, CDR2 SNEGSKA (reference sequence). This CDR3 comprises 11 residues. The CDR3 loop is CSAWTRETQYF. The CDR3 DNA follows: TGCAGTGCTTGGACCAGGGAGACCCAGTACTTC.

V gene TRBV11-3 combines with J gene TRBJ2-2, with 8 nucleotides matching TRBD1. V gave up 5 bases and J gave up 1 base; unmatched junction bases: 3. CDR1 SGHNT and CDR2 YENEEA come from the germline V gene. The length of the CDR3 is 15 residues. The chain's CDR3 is CASSPTGVNTGELFF. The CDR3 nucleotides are TGTGCCAGCAGCCCGACAGGGGTGAACACCGGGGAGCTGTTTTTT.

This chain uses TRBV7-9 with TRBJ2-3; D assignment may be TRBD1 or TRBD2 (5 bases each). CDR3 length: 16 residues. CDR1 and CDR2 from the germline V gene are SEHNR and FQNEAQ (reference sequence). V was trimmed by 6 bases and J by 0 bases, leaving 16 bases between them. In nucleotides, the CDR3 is TGTGCCAGCAGAGGCCCGGGGCCGTATAGCACAGATACGCAGTATTTT. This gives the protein CASRGPGPYSTDTQYF.

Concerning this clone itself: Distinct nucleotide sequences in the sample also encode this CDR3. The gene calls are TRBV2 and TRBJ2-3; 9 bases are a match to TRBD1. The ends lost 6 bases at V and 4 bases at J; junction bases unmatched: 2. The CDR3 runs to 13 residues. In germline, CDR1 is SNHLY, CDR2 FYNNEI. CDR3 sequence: CASRDRGPDTQYF. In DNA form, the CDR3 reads TGTGCCAGCAGGGACAGGGGCCCAGATACGCAGTATTTT. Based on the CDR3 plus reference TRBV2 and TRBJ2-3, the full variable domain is EPEVTQTPSHQVTQMGQEVILRCVPISNHLYFYWYRQILGQKVEFLVSFYNNEISEKSEIFDDQFSVERPDGSNFTLKIRSTKLEDSAMYFCASRDRGPDTQYFGPGTRLTVL.

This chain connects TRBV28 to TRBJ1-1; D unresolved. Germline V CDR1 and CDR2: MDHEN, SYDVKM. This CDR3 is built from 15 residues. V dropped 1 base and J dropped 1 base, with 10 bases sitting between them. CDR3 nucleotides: TGTGCCAGCAGTTTATCTTCGCAAGGGAACACTGAAGCTTTCTTT. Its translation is CASSLSSQGNTEAFF.